A single TCR beta chain is shown here with its context. The table lists this clonotype with a few counts. Its antigen is not yet known. Within one base of it there is no much larger clone, and no base qualities were kept. This sample was included in a study of neurological immune-mediated disorders (dated by TCRdb to about 2019). Turning to the overall study: Of the roughly 34 multiple sclerosis patients, 31 had relapsing-remitting MS and 3 had secondary progressive MS. Peripheral blood TCR-beta repertoires from patients with HTLV-I-associated myelopathy (HAM/TSP), patients with multiple sclerosis, and healthy controls were compared in the study using UMI-based sequencing. The roughly 100 TCR-beta libraries included longitudinal samples, technical triplicates and paired sorted CD4+ and CD8+ T-cell subsets alongside PBMC samples. The cohort comprised roughly 65 subjects: about 15 HAM/TSP patients, some 34 multiple sclerosis patients and about 20 healthy controls.

CDR1 and CDR2 were assigned from the germline V gene (reference sequence) as DFQATT and SNEGSKA. The CDR3 spans 13 residues, from the cysteine through the phenylalanine. Only the CDR3 region is kept as DNA, spanning 39 bases read in frame from base 1. The V and J ends are trimmed by 3 bases and 6 bases, leaving 15 bases between them. cDNA synthesis used template-switch 5'RACE with a primer carrying a 10-nucleotide random unique molecular identifier tagging each TCR transcript. Every sequencing run yielded over 160 million TCR-beta sequences covering 15-18 subjects. Total RNA was extracted with the RNeasy kit. Using the KAPA Real-time Library Amplification kit, TCR-beta VDJ regions were amplified with primers for the TCR constant region and the 5'RACE anchor. Sample indexes and Illumina adaptors were added in a first PCR, and a second PCR then increased library yield. After purification with Ampure beads, the TCR product of roughly 650 bp was size-selected on a 2% E-gel SizeSelection system. Before pooling, library quality was checked on a Bioanalyzer, concentration was measured with Qubit, and libraries were quantified with the Kapa Library Quantification kit. An Illumina HiSeq 2500 sequenced the libraries paired-end 2 x 150 bp. To increase sequence diversity, roughly 24-31% phiX was spiked into each library pool. Per the authors' processing: The UMI-based MiGEC pipeline processed quality-filtered reads and removed over 75% of raw TCR sequences during error correction. IMGT germline references were used for aligning VDJ genes, and each clonotype was defined as a unique CDR3 amino acid sequence together with its V-J genes. Clonal expansion, Shannon diversity and CDR3 relatedness (CalcPairwiseDistances, ClusterSamples) were evaluated with VDJtools, and phylogenetic trees were built with CLCbio workbench. Clones with at least 8 unique UMIs were defined as expanded, with this threshold being based on coefficient-of-variation modelling across technical triplicates. TCRdb passed the public sequencing reads through fastp at Q25 and MiXCR, retaining productive beta sequences. Each CDR3 protein gets just one entry, which takes the most common genes and DNA from the rows behind it. TCRdb's processing, not the authors' own work, is the source of the V and J calls. The sample table shows some 65,000 distinct CDR3 sequences, and around 5.2% are seen once. The top ten constitute roughly 2.8% of the sample.

The full study reports these points: Repertoires from 18 of 34 MS patients were grouped by phylogenetic analysis into a cluster of related CDR3 sequences, suggesting a possible repertoire-level signature. The MS cluster showed no association with clinical or MRI features, and the authors stated that larger cohorts are needed. TCR clonal expansion was highest in HAM/TSP patients and lowest in MS patients, with MS patients falling below even healthy controls. No identical CDR3 amino acid sequences were found to be shared among expanded clones across subjects, suggesting that TCR-beta repertoires were private in all groups.

For the unsorted PBMC libraries, 2 million PBMCs were stored in RNAlater at -80 degrees C until RNA extraction and were used to generate the libraries. Multiple sclerosis patients were enrolled in a US clinical protocol under which disease progression was evaluated by magnetic resonance imaging. Peripheral blood underwent Ficoll-Hypaque density gradient centrifugation to isolate PBMCs, which were then cryopreserved in liquid nitrogen. Sequences were obtained from PBMCs. The TCR comes from a young woman with multiple sclerosis. The chain is assembled from TRBV20-1 and TRBJ2-7; TRBD1 is possibly the D segment (6 matching bases). In nucleotide form, the sequence is TGCAGTGCTAGCGTCACAGGGATCCTCGAGCAGTACTTC. Its protein reads: CSASVTGILEQYF.